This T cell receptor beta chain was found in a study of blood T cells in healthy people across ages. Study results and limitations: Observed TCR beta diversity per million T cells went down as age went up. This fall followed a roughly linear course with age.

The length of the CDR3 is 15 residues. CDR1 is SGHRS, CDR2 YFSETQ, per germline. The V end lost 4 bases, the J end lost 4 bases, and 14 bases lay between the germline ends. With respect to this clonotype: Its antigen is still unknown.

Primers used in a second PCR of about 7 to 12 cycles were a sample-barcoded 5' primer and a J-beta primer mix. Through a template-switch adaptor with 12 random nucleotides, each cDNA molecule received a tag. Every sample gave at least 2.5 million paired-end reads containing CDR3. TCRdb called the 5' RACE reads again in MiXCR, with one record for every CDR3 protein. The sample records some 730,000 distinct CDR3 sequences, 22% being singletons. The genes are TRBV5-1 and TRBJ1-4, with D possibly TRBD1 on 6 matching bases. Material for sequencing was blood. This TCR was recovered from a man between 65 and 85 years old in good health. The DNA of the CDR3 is TGCGCCAGCAGCCCCCGCCAGGGGATTAATGAAAAACTGTTTTTT. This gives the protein CASSPRQGINEKLFF.